This TCR beta chain was captured in a study of blood T cell repertoires in COVID-19. Study at large: PBMCs, B-cell-depleted T cells, or T cells provided the cDNA or gDNA that made up the material.

In the authors' methods: Amplification with reference gene primers provided the estimates of nucleated cell counts. TCRdb's table, derived via immunoSEQ multiplex PCR, lists solely in-frame clones and lacks some. D and trimming come from the DNA, and the V and J calls and clone size come from that table. The data contain approximately 66,000 clones, over 85% of them singletons. The specimen was peripheral blood. The source of this sequence is a man aged 60 to 75 with acute or convalescent COVID-19.

The CDR3 DNA sequence: TGTGCCTGGAGTGTAGGAGGGGCTTTAGATACGCAGTATTTT. It specifies CAWSVGGALDTQYF. The chain combines TRBV30 with TRBJ2-3; possibly TRBD2 for D (6 bases). Germline loops: CDR1 GTSNPN, CDR2 SVGIG (reference sequence). CDR3 size: 14 residues. V was pared by 0 bases and J by 5 bases, with 12 bases between.